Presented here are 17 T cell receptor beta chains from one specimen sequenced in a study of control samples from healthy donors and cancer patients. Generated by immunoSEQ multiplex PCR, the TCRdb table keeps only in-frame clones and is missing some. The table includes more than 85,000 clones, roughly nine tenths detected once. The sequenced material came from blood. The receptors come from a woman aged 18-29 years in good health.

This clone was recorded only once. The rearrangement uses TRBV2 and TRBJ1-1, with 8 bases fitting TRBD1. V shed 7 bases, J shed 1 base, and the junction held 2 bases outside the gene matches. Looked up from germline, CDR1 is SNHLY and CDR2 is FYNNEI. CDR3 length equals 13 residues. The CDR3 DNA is TGTGCCAGCACGGGACAGGCGAACACTGAAGCTTTCTTT. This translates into CASTGQANTEAFF.

CDR3: CASSLRTGYGYTF. In DNA form, the CDR3 reads TGTGCCAGCAGTTTAAGGACAGGCTATGGCTACACCTTC. The chain combines TRBV6-5 with TRBJ1-2, with TRBD1 identical over 7 bases. V lost 4 bases to trimming and J lost 4 bases; unmatched junction nucleotides: 3. CDR3 length equals 13 residues. Germline V gene data show CDR1 as MNHEY and CDR2 as SVGAGI.

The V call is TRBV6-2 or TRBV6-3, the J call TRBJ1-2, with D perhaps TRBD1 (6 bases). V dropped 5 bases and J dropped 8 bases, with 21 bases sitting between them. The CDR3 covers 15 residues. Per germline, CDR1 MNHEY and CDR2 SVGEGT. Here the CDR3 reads CASSRTEAAFGGYTF. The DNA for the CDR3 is TGTGCCAGCAGTAGGACAGAGGCCGCATTCGGAGGCTACACCTTC.

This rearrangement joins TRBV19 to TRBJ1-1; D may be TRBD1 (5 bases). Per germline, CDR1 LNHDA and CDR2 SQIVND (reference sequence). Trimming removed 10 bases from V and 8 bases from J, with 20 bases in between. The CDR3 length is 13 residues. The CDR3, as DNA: TGTGCCACCACCGAAAGGACATCGCTCGAAGCTTTCTTT. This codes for CATTERTSLEAFF.

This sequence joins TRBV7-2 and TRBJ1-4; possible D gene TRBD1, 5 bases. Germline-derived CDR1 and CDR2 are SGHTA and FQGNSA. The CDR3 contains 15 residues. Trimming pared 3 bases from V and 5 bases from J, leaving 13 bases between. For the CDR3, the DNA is TGTGCCAGCAGCTTGCCAGGGACCGCCAATGAAAAACTGTTTTTT. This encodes CASSLPGTANEKLFF.

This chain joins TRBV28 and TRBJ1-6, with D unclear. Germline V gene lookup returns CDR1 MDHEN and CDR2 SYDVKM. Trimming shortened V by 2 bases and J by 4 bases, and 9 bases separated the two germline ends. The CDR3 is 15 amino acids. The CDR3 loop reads CASSLGQTYNSPLHF. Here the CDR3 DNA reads TGTGCCAGCAGTTTAGGGCAAACTTATAATTCACCCCTCCACTTT.

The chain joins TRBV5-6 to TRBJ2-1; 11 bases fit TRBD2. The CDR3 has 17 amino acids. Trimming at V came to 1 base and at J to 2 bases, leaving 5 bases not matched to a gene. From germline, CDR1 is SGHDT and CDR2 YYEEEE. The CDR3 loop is CASSLLTSGSAYNEQFF. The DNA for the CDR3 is TGTGCCAGCAGCTTGCTTACTAGCGGGAGTGCCTACAATGAGCAGTTCTTC.

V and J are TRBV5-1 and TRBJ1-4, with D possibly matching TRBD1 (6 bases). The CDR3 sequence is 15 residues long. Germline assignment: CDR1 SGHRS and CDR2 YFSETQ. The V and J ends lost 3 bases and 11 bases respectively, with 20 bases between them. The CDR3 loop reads CASSSDSPSVGKLFF. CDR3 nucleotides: TGCGCCAGCAGCTCGGACAGCCCAAGCGTAGGGAAACTGTTTTTT.

CDR3 region: CASRRTVTAGELFF. The CDR3 DNA follows: TGTGCCAGCCGCCGGACGGTTACGGCCGGGGAGCTGTTTTTT. The rearrangement uses TRBV19 and TRBJ2-2; D gene unclear. This CDR3 region has 14 residues. Trimming took off 9 bases at V and 6 bases at J, with 17 bases between the two ends. CDR1 and CDR2 from the germline V gene are LNHDA and SQIVND (reference sequence).

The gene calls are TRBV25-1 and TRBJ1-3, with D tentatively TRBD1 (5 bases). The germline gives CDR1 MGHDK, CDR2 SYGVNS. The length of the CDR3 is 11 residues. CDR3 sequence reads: CAGASGNTIYF. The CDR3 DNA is TGTGCAGGGGCCTCTGGAAACACCATATATTTT.

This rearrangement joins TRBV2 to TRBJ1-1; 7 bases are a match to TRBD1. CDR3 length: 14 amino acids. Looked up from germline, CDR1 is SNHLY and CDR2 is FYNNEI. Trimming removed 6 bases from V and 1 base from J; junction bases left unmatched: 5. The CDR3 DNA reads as TGTGCCAGCAGATACAGGGGACAGAACACTGAAGCTTTCTTT. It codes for CASRYRGQNTEAFF.

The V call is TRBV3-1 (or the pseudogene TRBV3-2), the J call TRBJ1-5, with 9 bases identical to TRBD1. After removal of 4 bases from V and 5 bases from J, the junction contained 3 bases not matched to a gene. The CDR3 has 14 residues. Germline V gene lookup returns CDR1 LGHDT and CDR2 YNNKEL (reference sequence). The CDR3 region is CASSLGTGYQPQHF. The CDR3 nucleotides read TGTGCCAGCAGCCTTGGGACAGGGTATCAGCCCCAGCATTTT.

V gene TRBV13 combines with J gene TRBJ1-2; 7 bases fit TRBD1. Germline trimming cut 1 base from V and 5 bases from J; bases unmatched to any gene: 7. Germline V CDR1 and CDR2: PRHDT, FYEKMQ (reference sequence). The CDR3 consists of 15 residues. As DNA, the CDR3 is TGTGCCAGCAGCTTAGAGGGGACAGATATTTATGGCTACACCTTC. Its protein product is CASSLEGTDIYGYTF.

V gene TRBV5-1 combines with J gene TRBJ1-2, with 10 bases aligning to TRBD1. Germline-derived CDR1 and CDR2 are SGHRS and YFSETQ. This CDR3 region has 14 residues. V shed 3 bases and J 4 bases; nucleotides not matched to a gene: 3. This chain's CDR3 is CASSYGQGGYGYTF. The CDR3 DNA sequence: TGCGCCAGCAGCTATGGACAGGGGGGCTATGGCTACACCTTC.

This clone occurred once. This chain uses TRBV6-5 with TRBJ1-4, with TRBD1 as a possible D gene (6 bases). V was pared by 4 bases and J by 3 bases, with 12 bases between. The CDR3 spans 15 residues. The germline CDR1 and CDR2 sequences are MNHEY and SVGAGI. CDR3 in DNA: TGTGCCAGCAGTTTATTAGGGGGTTCTAATGAAAAACTGTTTTTT. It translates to CASSLLGGSNEKLFF.

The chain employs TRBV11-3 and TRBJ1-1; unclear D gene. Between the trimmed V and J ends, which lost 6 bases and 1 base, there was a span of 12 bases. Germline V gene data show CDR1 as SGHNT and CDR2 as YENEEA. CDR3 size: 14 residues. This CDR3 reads CASRYRSANTEAFF. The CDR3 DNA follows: TGTGCCAGCAGATACCGTTCGGCGAACACTGAAGCTTTCTTT.

The CDR3: CARRTGTGEYEQYF. CDR3 in DNA: TGTGCCAGACGAACCGGGACAGGGGAATACGAGCAGTACTTC. The chain links TRBV21-1 to TRBJ2-7; the table assigns TRBD1, which was not confirmed against the DNA. TRBV21-1 has pseudogene status. The CDR3 sequence is 14 residues long.